Listed below are T cell receptor beta chains from one sample, sequenced in a study of blood T cell repertoires in COVID-19. Some clones are missing from TCRdb's copy, which holds only in-frame ones; the method was immunoSEQ multiplex PCR. Among about 140,000 clones, around 90% were seen once, and the ten largest hold 11%. Sequenced input: peripheral blood. These receptor sequences come from a woman aged 80 or older with acute or convalescent COVID-19. The CDR3 runs from the conserved cysteine through the conserved F or W. A D gene is named only where the DNA matches it firmly. Some rows have no size entry. The others give once, few or many, or a class for an expanded clone.

>TRBJ1-3|NA|TRBV5-4|NA
CASSLGGTGISGNTIYF
TGTGCCAGCAGCTTAGGGGGAACAGGGATCTCTGGAAACACCATATATTTT
>TRBJ1-4|TRBD1|TRBV6-6|NA
CATRQGGEKLFF
TGTGCCACACGACAGGGAGGCGAAAAACTGTTTTTT
>TRBJ2-3|NA|TRBV3-1/TRBV3-2|once
CASSQGAGTDTQYF
TGTGCCAGCAGCCAGGGGGCCGGCACAGATACGCAGTATTTT
>TRBJ1-2|NA|TRBV28|NA
CASSLVTIQKGYTF
TGTGCCAGCAGTTTAGTGACAATCCAAAAGGGCTACACCTTC
>TRBJ1-2|NA|TRBV11-2|NA
CASSLRGYGYTF
TGTGCCAGCAGCTTAAGAGGCTATGGCTACACCTTC
>TRBJ2-5|TRBD1|TRBV9|NA
CASSAGTGGLETQYF
TGTGCCAGCAGCGCCGGGACAGGGGGCTTGGAGACCCAGTACTTC
>TRBJ2-5|NA|TRBV6-6|NA
CASSYAPQGQETQYF
TGTGCCAGCAGTTACGCTCCCCAGGGCCAAGAGACCCAGTACTTC
>TRBJ1-5|NA|TRBV6-2/TRBV6-3|NA
CASSLGGPGQPQHF
TGTGCCAGCAGTTTGGGTGGTCCGGGGCAGCCCCAGCATTTT
>TRBJ1-1|TRBD1|TRBV9|NA
CASSVGQGILGNTEAFF
TGTGCCAGCAGCGTCGGACAGGGGATCTTAGGAAACACTGAAGCTTTCTTT
>TRBJ1-2|TRBD1|TRBV30|few
CAWSGQGAPRGYTF
TGTGCCTGGAGTGGTCAGGGGGCGCCGAGAGGCTACACCTTC
>TRBJ1-4|NA|TRBV5-4|NA
CASSGGSNEKLFF
TGTGCCAGCAGCGGGGGCTCTAATGAAAAACTGTTTTTT
>TRBJ2-7|NA|TRBV5-1|NA
CASSPDRTRSYEQYF
TGCGCCAGCAGCCCAGACAGGACCCGATCCTACGAGCAGTACTTC
>TRBJ1-5|TRBD1|TRBV11-2|NA
CASSDTTGGGQPQHF
TGTGCCAGCAGCGACACGACAGGGGGCGGTCAGCCCCAGCATTTT
>TRBJ2-7|TRBD1|TRBV5-1|few
CASRRTGSGSYEQYF
TGCGCCAGCAGAAGGACAGGGTCCGGATCTTACGAGCAGTACTTC
>TRBJ1-2|TRBD1|TRBV15|once
CATSRGTGGYGYTF
TGTGCCACCAGCAGGGGGACAGGGGGGTATGGCTACACCTTC
>TRBJ1-1|TRBD1|TRBV9|NA
CASSPLGTGRRNTEAFF
TGTGCCAGCAGCCCCCTGGGGACAGGGAGGCGGAACACTGAAGCTTTCTTT
>TRBJ2-6|NA|TRBV6-5|NA
CASLTTGSGANVLTF
TGTGCCAGCCTTACCACAGGGTCCGGGGCCAACGTCCTGACTTTC
>TRBJ2-3|NA|TRBV4-2|NA
CASSQATQGTDTQYF
TGTGCCAGCAGCCAAGCGACCCAGGGTACAGATACGCAGTATTTT
>TRBJ1-5|TRBD1|TRBV2|few
CASRATGALGQPQHF
TGTGCCAGCAGAGCGACAGGGGCGCTGGGTCAGCCCCAGCATTTT
>TRBJ2-3|TRBD1|TRBV16|NA
CASSLTGGTDTQYF
TGTGCCAGCAGCCTCACAGGGGGCACAGATACGCAGTATTTT
>TRBJ1-6|NA|TRBV6-2/TRBV6-3|NA
CASSRPGGWNSPLHF
TGTGCCAGCAGTCGACCCGGAGGTTGGAATTCACCCCTCCACTTT
>TRBJ2-7|NA|TRBV6-5|NA
CASSWQGSYEQYF
TGTGCCAGCAGTTGGCAGGGGAGCTACGAGCAGTACTTC
>TRBJ1-4|TRBD1|TRBV30|NA
CAWTRQGGEKLFF
TGTGCCTGGACTCGACAGGGCGGTGAAAAACTGTTTTTT
>TRBJ2-7|TRBD1|TRBV6-5|NA
CASRLDRGHNYEQYF
TGTGCCAGCAGGCTCGACAGGGGACACAATTACGAGCAGTACTTC
>TRBJ1-2|NA|TRBV5-6|NA
CASSLDDSGGYTF
TGTGCCAGCAGCTTGGACGACTCGGGGGGCTACACCTTC
>TRBJ2-3|NA|TRBV11-2|NA
CASSFATRDTQYF
TGTGCCAGCAGCTTCGCGACCAGGGATACGCAGTATTTT
>TRBJ2-5|NA|TRBV2|NA
CASSERGQETQYF
TGTGCCAGCAGTGAGCGGGGCCAAGAGACCCAGTACTTC
>TRBJ1-5|NA|TRBV4-1|NA
CASSQLGLRNQPQHF
TGCGCCAGCAGCCAATTAGGACTGCGCAATCAGCCCCAGCATTTT
>TRBJ1-1|TRBD1|TRBV18|NA
CASSRTGTGATEAFF
TGTGCCAGCTCCCGCACCGGGACAGGGGCGACTGAAGCTTTCTTT
>TRBJ2-3|NA|TRBV12-3/TRBV12-4|NA
CASSERLSDTQYF
TGTGCCAGCAGTGAACGACTGTCAGATACGCAGTATTTT
>TRBJ2-3|NA|TRBV6-4|NA
CASSDSTSDTQYF
TGTGCCAGCAGTGACTCAACTTCAGATACGCAGTATTTT
>TRBJ2-3|NA|TRBV7-9|NA
CASSFGGGPTDTQYF
TGTGCCAGCAGCTTTGGCGGGGGCCCCACAGATACGCAGTATTTT
>TRBJ1-2|TRBD1|TRBV7-3|once
CASSSNPGQGGGYTF
TGTGCCAGCAGCTCGAACCCTGGACAGGGGGGTGGCTACACCTTC
>TRBJ1-1|TRBD1|TRBV6-6|NA
CASSPTTQQGASFRDTEAFF
TGTGCCAGCAGTCCGACAACCCAACAGGGGGCGTCGTTTCGGGACACTGAAGCTTTCTTT
>TRBJ2-2|NA|TRBV14|NA
CASSLASQNTGELFF
TGTGCCAGCAGCCTCGCTAGCCAGAACACCGGGGAGCTGTTTTTT
>TRBJ2-2|NA|TRBV5-1|once
CASSLGTANTGELFF
TGCGCCAGCAGCTTGGGGACAGCGAACACCGGGGAGCTGTTTTTT
>TRBJ1-4|TRBD1|TRBV19|once
CASSSYGTEDNEKLFF
TGTGCCAGTAGTTCCTACGGGACAGAAGATAATGAAAAACTGTTTTTT
>TRBJ1-5|NA|TRBV7-2|NA
CASSLVRGGQPQHF
TGTGCCAGCAGCTTAGTTAGGGGCGGTCAGCCCCAGCATTTT
>TRBJ1-1|NA|TRBV10-3|NA
CAIRAQENTEAFF
TGTGCCATCAGGGCCCAGGAGAACACTGAAGCTTTCTTT
>TRBJ1-1|TRBD1|TRBV19|NA
CASRVTGALNTEAFF
TGTGCCAGTAGGGTGACAGGGGCATTGAACACTGAAGCTTTCTTT
>TRBJ2-5|TRBD2|TRBV7-2|NA
CASSLALLAGGLGETQYF
TGTGCCAGCAGCTTAGCCCTTTTAGCGGGGGGGCTCGGAGAGACCCAGTACTTC
>TRBJ2-3|TRBD2|TRBV5-1|NA
CASSLDSGGAGTQYF
TGCGCCAGCAGCTTGGATAGCGGGGGGGCCGGTACGCAGTATTTT
>TRBJ1-4|NA|TRBV18|NA
CASSPSRATNEKLFF
TGTGCCAGCTCACCATCACGGGCAACTAATGAAAAACTGTTTTTT
>TRBJ1-3|NA|TRBV2|NA
CASSGAGGNTIYF
TGTGCCAGCAGTGGGGCTGGCGGAAACACCATATATTTT
>TRBJ1-6|TRBD1|TRBV4-2|NA
CASSQAGDRGRPVLRESYNSPLHF
TGTGCCAGCAGCCAAGCCGGGGACAGGGGGCGCCCGGTGTTAAGGGAGTCCTATAATTCACCCCTCCACTTT
>TRBJ1-1|TRBD1|TRBV10-1|NA
CASSEGGDRGTAFF
TGCGCCAGCAGTGAGGGGGGTGACAGGGGTACGGCTTTCTTT
>TRBJ2-3|NA|TRBV7-9|NA
CASSVQGGTDTQYF
TGTGCCAGCAGCGTTCAGGGGGGTACAGATACGCAGTATTTT
>TRBJ2-6|NA|TRBV7-6|once
CASSSLLGGLSGANVLTF
TGTGCCAGCAGCTCCCTGCTGGGGGGTCTCTCTGGGGCCAACGTCCTGACTTTC
>TRBJ1-6|NA|TRBV14|once
CASSAGTHSPLHF
TGTGCCAGCAGCGCCGGGACTCATTCACCCCTCCACTTT
>TRBJ1-1|NA|TRBV30|NA
CAWSVRAEAFF
TGTGCCTGGAGTGTACGGGCTGAAGCTTTCTTT
>TRBJ1-5|NA|TRBV7-6|NA
CASSLLTGQPQHF
TGTGCCAGCAGCTTACTAACCGGGCAGCCCCAGCATTTT
>TRBJ2-1|TRBD2|TRBV6-4|NA
CASSASGLAGGYEQFF
TGTGCCAGCAGTGCCTCGGGACTAGCGGGGGGTTATGAGCAGTTCTTC